This TCR beta chain came from a study of OX40 agonist ivuxolimab in advanced cancers. Per germline, CDR1 MNHNS and CDR2 SASEGT. V dropped 3 bases and J dropped 0 bases, with 13 bases sitting between them. This CDR3 has 16 amino acids. To note about this clone: The antigen is undetermined.

Study observations and caveats: In a subset of nonresponders, normalized T-cell clonal expansion was also low. By week 6 at 0.1 to 3.0 mg/kg, blood CD4+ and CD8+ T cells had expanded clonally. Researchers did not establish what antigens the expanded peripheral T cells target.

The data were produced by immunoSEQ multiplex PCR, yet TCRdb's version contains in-frame clones alone and is incomplete. Of 75,000 to 90,000 clones in the sample, about 90% were seen once. The specimen comprised CD4+ or CD8+ T cells sorted from blood, sampled in a trial of the OX40 agonist ivuxolimab. J is TRBJ2-3 and V is TRBV6-1; D is possibly TRBD2 (6 bases). This TCR derives from an adult with an advanced solid tumor such as melanoma, head and neck, liver or kidney cancer. The CDR3 loop is CASSDGIAASTDTQYF. As DNA, the CDR3 is TGTGCCAGCAGTGACGGGATAGCGGCTAGCACAGATACGCAGTATTTT.